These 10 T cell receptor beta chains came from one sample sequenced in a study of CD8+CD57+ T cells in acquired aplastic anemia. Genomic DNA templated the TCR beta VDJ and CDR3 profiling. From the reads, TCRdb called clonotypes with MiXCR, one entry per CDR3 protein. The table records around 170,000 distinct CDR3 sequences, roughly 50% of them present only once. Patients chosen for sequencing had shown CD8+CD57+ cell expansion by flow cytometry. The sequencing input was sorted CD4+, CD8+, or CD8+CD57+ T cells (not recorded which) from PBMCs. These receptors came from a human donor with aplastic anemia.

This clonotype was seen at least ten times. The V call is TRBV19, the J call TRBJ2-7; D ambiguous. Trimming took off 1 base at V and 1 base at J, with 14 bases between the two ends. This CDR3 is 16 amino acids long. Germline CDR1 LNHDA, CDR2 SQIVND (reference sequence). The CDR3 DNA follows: TGTGCCAGTAGTATAGGGGGAACAGCTATTTCCTACGAGCAGTACTTC. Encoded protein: CASSIGGTAISYEQYF.

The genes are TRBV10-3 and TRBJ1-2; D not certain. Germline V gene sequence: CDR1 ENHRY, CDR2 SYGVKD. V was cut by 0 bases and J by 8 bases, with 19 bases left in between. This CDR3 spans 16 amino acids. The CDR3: CAISESTAPNTGGYTF. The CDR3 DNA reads TGTGCCATCAGTGAGTCAACAGCGCCGAACACCGGGGGCTACACCTTC.

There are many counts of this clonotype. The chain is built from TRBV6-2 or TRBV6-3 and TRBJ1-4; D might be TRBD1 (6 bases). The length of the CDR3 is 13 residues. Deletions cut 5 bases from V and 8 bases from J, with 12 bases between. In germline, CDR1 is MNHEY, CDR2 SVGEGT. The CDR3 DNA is TGTGCCAGCAGTGACACAGGGCCCGAAAAACTGTTTTTT. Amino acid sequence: CASSDTGPEKLFF.

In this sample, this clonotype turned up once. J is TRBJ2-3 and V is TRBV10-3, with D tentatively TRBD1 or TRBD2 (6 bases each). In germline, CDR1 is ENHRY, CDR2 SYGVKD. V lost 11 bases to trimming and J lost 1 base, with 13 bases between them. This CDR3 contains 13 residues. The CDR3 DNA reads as TGTGCCGTGGGGGCTAGCGGCACAGATACGCAGTATTTT. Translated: CAVGASGTDTQYF.

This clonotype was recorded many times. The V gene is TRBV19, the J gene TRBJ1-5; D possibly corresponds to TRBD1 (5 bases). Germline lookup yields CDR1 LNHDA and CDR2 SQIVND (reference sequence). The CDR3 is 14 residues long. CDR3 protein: CGTGALRGNQPQHF. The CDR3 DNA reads TGTGGAACCGGGGCTCTAAGGGGCAATCAGCCCCAGCATTTT.

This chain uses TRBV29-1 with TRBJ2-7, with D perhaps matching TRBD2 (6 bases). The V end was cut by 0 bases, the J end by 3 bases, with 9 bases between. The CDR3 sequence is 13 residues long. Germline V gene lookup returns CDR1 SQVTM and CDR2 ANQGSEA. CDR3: CSVEEEGNYEQYF. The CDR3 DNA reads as TGCAGCGTTGAAGAGGAGGGGAACTACGAGCAGTACTTC.

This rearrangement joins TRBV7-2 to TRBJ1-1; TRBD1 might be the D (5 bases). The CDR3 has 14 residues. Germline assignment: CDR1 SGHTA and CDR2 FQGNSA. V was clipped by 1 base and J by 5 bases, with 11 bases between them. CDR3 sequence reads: CASSLVGGRTEAFF. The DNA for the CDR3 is TGTGCCAGCAGCTTAGTTGGGGGTCGGACTGAAGCTTTCTTT.

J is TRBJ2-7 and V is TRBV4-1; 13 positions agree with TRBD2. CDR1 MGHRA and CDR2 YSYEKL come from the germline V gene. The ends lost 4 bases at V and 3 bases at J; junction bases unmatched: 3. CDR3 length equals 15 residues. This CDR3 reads CASSPGTSGDYEQYF. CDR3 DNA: TGCGCCAGCAGCCCCGGGACTAGCGGGGACTACGAGCAGTACTTC.

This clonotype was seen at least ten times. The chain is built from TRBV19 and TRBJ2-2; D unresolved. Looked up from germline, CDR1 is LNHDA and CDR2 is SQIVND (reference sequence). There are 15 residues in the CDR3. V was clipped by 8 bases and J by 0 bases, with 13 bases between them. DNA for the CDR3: TGTGCCAGTTGTAAGGATACTGCGAACACCGGGGAGCTGTTTTTT. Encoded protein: CASCKDTANTGELFF.

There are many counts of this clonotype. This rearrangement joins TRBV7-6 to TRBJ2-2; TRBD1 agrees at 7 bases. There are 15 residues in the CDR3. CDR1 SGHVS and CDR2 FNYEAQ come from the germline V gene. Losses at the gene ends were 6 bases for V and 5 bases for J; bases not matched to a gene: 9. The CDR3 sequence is CASSRTGGKTGELFF. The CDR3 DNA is TGTGCCAGCAGTCGGACAGGCGGAAAAACCGGGGAGCTGTTTTTT. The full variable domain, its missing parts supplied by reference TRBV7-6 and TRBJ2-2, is GAGVSQSPRYKVTKRGQDVALRCDPISGHVSLYWYRQALGQGPEFLTYFNYEAQQDKSGLPNDRFSAERPEGSISTLTIQRTEQRDSAMYRCASSRTGGKTGELFFGEGSRLTVL.